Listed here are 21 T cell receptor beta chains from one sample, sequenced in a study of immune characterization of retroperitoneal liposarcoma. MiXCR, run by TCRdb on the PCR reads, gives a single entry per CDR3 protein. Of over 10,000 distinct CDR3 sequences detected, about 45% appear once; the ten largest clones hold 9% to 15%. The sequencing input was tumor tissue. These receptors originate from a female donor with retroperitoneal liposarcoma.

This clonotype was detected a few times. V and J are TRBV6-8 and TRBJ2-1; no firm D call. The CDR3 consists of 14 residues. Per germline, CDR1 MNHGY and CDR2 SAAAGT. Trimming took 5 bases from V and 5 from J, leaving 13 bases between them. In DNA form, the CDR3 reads TGTGCCAGCAGTAGGTCAGGACGCAACAATGAGCAGTTCTTC. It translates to CASSRSGRNNEQFF.

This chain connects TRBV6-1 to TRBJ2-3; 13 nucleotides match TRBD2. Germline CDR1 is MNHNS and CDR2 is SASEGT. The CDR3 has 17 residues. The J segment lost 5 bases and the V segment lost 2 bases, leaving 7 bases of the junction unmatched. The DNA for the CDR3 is TGTGCCAGCAGTGAAACGGGACTAGCGGGACTGGGAGATACGCAGTATTTT. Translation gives CASSETGLAGLGDTQYF.

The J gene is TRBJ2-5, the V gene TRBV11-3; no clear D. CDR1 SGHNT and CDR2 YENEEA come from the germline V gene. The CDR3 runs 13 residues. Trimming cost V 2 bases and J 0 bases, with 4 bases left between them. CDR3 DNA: TGTGCCAGCAGCTTAACCTACCAAGAGACCCAGTACTTC. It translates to CASSLTYQETQYF.

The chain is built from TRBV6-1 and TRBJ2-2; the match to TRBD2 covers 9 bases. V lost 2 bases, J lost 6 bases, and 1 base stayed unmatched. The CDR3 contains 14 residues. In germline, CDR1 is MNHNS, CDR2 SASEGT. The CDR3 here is CASSELAGSGELFF. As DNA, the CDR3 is TGTGCCAGCAGTGAACTAGCGGGGTCCGGGGAGCTGTTTTTT.

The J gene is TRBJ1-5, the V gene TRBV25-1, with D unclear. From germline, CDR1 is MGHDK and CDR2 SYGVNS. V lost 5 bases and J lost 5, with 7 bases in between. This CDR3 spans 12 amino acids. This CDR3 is CASSLVDQPQHF. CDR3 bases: TGTGCCAGCAGTCTCGTGGATCAGCCCCAGCATTTT.

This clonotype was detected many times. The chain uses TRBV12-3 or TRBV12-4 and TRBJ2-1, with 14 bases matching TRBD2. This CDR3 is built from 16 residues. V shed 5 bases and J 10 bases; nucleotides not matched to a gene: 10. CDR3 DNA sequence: TGTGCCAGCAGTGCCGGGACTAGCGGGGGCCTTAGGGAGCAGTTCTTC. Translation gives CASSAGTSGGLREQFF.

In DNA form, the CDR3 reads TGTGCCAGCAGCTTATGGGGACTATCCGATACGCAGTATTTT. It specifies CASSLWGLSDTQYF. The V and J genes are TRBV7-2 and TRBJ2-3; 7 bases are shared with TRBD2. Germline V CDR1 and CDR2: SGHTA, FQGNSA. The CDR3 has 14 residues. V dropped 2 bases and J dropped 6; count of bases not matched to a gene: 5.

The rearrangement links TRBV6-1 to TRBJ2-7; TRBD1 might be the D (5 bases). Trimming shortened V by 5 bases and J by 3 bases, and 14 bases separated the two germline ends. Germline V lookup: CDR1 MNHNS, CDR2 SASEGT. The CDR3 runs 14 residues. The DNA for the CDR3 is TGTGCCAGCAGTTCCCCCCAGGGTGGCTACGAGCAGTACTTC. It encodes CASSSPQGGYEQYF.

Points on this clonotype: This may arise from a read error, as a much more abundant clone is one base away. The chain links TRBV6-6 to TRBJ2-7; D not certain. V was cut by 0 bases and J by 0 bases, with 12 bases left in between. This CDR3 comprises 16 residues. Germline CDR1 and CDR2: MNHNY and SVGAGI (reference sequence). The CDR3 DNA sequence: TGTGCCAGCAGTTACTCAGTGTTTATTAGCTCCTACGAGCAGTACTTC. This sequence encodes CASSYSVFISSYEQYF.

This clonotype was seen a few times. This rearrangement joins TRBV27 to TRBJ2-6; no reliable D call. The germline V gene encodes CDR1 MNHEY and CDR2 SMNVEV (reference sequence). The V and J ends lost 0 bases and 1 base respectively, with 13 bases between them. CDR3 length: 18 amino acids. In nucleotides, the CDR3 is TGTGCCAGCAGTTTATCCCCTTCCCTGGGGTCTGGGGCCAACGTCCTGACTTTC. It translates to CASSLSPSLGSGANVLTF.

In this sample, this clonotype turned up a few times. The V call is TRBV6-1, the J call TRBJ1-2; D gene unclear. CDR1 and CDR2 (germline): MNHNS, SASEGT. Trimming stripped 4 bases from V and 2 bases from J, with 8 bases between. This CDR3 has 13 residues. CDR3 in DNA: TGTGCCAGCAGTGGGACCGAAAACTATGGCTACACCTTC. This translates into CASSGTENYGYTF.

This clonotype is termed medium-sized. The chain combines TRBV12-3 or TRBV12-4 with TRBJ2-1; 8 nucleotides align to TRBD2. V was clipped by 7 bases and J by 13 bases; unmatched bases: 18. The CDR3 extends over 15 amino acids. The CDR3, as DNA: TGTGCCAGCACCCCCTCCGGGGGGGCGGTAGAGACCCAGTTCTTC. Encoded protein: CASTPSGGAVETQFF.

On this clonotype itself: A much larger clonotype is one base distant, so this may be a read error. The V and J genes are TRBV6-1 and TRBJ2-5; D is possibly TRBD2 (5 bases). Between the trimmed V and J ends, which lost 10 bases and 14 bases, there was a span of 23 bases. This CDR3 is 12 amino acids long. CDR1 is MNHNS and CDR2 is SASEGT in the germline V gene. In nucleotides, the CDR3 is TGTGCCACATCCCCCGGAGGCTACGAGCATTACTTC. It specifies CATSPGGYEHYF.

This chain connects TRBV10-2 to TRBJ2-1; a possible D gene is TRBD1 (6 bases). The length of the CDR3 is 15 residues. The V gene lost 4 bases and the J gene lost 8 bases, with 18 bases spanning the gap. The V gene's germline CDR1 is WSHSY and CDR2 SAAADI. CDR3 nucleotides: TGCGCCAGCAGTGTGGAAAAACAGGGAAAAGATGAGCAGTTCTTC. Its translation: CASSVEKQGKDEQFF.

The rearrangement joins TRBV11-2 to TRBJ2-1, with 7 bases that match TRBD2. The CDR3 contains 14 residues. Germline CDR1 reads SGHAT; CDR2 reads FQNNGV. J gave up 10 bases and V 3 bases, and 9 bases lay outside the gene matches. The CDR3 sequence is CASSFNSGDYEQFF. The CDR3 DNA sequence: TGTGCCAGCAGCTTTAACAGTGGGGACTACGAGCAGTTCTTC.

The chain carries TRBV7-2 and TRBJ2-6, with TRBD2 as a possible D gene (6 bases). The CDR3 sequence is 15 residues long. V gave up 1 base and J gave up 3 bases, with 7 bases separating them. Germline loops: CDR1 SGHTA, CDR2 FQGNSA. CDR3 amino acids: CASSLGGGGANVLTF. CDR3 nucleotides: TGTGCCAGCAGCTTAGGGGGAGGTGGGGCCAACGTCCTGACTTTC.

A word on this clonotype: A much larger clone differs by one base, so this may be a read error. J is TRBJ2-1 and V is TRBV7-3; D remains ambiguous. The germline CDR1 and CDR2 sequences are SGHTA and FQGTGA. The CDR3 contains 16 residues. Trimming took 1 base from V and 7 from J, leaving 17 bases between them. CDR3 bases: TGTGCCAGCAGCTTAATGGGGATAGCAGGTTGGAATGAGCAGTTCTTC. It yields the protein CASSLMGIAGWNEQFF.

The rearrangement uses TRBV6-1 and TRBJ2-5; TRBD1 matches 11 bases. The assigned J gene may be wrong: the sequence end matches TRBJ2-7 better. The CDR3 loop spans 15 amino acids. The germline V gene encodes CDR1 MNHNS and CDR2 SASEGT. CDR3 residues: CASSVVGQGAYEQYF. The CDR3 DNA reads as TGTGCCAGCAGTGTAGTAGGACAGGGGGCTTACGAGCAGTACTTC.

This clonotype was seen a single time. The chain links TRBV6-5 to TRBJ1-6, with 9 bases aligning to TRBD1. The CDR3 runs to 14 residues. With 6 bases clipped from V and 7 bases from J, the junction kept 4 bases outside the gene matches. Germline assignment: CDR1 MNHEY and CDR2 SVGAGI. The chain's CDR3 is CASRAGTGNSPLHF. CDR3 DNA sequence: TGTGCCAGCAGGGCCGGGACAGGGAATTCACCCCTCCACTTT.

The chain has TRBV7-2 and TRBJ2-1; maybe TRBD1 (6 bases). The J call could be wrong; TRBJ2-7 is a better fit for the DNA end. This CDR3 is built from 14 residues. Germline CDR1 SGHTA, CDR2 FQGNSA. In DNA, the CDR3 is TGTGCCAGCAGCTTTACACAGGGAAACAATGAGCAGTACTTC. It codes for CASSFTQGNNEQYF.

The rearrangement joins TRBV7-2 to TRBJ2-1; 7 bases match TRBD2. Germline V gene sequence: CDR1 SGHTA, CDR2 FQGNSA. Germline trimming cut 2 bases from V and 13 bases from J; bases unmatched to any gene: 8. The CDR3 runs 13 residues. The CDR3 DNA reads TGTGCCAGCAGCTTACCGGGAGGCGAGACCCAGTTCTTC. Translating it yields CASSLPGGETQFF.